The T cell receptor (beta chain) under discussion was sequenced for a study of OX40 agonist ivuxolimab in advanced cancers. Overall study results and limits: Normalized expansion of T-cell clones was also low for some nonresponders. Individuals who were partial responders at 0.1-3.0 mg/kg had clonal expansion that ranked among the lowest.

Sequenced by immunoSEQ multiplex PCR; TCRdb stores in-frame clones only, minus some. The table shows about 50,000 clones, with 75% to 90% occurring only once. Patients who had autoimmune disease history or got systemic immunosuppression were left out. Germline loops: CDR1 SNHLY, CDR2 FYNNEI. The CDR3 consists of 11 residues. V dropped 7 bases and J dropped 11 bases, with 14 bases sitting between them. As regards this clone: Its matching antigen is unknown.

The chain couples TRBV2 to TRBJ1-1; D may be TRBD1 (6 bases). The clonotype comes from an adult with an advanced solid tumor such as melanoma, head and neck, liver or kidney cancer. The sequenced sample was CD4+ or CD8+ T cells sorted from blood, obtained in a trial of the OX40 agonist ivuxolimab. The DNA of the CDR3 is TGTGCCAGCACCGTTGACAGGAGGGCTTTCTTT. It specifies CASTVDRRAFF.